This record looks at one TCR beta chain sequence and its context. Its antigen is as yet unknown. In the PCR, 60 Vbeta and 13 Jbeta primers were used. Profiled with immunoSEQ multiplex PCR; TCRdb holds only in-frame clones, not every one. The profile covers 90,000 to 100,000 clones, with around 67% appearing a single time and under 2.5% taken by the ten largest. The CDR3 length is 15 residues. Trimming took 0 bases from V and 6 from J; bases not matched to a gene: 4. From germline, CDR1 is MRHNA and CDR2 SNTAGT. This sample is part of a study of cytomegalovirus exposure and HLA in healthy donors. Study-level information: Among several hundred genotyped donors, around 81% fell in the Caucasian-associated ancestry cluster.

Findings and caveats of the study: Altogether, 170 or so TCR beta chains were recorded as cytomegalovirus-associated.

This receptor was obtained from a man between 45 and 60 years old in good health and CMV-seronegative. The V and J genes are TRBV6-4 and TRBJ2-2, with 7 bases that match TRBD1. Material: PBMCs. The CDR3 DNA reads as TGTGCCAGCAGTGACTCGACAGGGTGGCCCGGGGAGCTGTTTTTT. Its protein product is CASSDSTGWPGELFF.